This T cell receptor beta chain was captured by sequencing in a study of cytomegalovirus exposure and HLA in healthy donors. Points from the study as a whole: An Asian-associated ancestry cluster reportedly showed fewer N-insertions than the roughly 700-donor mean in a later analysis.

PCR primers comprised 60 Vbeta and 13 Jbeta primers. The data were produced by immunoSEQ multiplex PCR, yet TCRdb's version contains in-frame clones alone and is incomplete. The sample has 100,000 to 120,000 clones; about 80% are singletons. Concerning this clone: Antigen specificity is unknown.

CDR3 size: 12 residues. Trimming removed 0 bases from V and 12 bases from J, with 12 bases in between. Germline-derived CDR1 and CDR2 are MNHNY and SVGAGI (reference sequence). This sequence joins TRBV6-6 and TRBJ2-7; possibly TRBD1 for D (6 bases). The clonotype originates from a woman in her sixties or seventies in good health and CMV-seropositive. Sequenced sample: PBMCs. The CDR3 region is CASSYSTGTTYF. For the CDR3, the DNA is TGTGCCAGCAGTTACTCGACAGGCACAACGTACTTC.